What follows are 18 T cell receptor beta chains derived from one specimen sequenced in a study of T cell clonotyping in hematopoietic cell transplantation. The time point here: recipient sample about 28 days before transplant, after cytoreduction. Sequenced by immunoSEQ multiplex PCR; TCRdb stores in-frame clones only, minus some. Found here are some 49,000 clones, over 75% of them singletons; the top ten hold about 6.1%. The sample here was peripheral blood mononuclear cells, taken before stem cell transplant. The receptors derive from a man in his 60s with biphenotypic leukemia. Some clones in this sample may be carry-over from other donors' samples.

This CDR3 is CASSLTGGNNYGYTF. As DNA, the CDR3 is TGTGCCAGCAGCTTAACCGGCGGAAACAACTATGGCTACACCTTC. This sequence joins TRBV7-2 and TRBJ1-2; unclear D gene. V lost 2 bases to trimming and J lost 2 bases, with 12 bases between them. Germline V CDR1 and CDR2: SGHTA, FQGNSA. There are 15 residues in the CDR3.

The chain joins TRBV9 to TRBJ2-2; possibly TRBD2 for D (5 bases). Germline CDR1 and CDR2: SGDLS and YYNGEE. Trimming took 4 bases from V and 8 from J, leaving 9 bases between them. The CDR3 extends over 12 amino acids. The CDR3 protein is CASSYPGGELFF. In DNA form, the CDR3 reads TGTGCCAGCAGCTATCCGGGAGGGGAGCTGTTTTTT.

The J gene is TRBJ2-7, the V gene TRBV2; a possible D gene is TRBD1 (6 bases). Germline CDR1 SNHLY, CDR2 FYNNEI. V shed 6 bases and J shed 3 bases, with 12 bases lying between them. The length of the CDR3 is 13 residues. CDR3 residues: CASSAPDSYEQYF. The CDR3 nucleotides read TGTGCCAGCAGCGCCCCGGACAGCTACGAGCAGTACTTC.

The chain uses TRBV30 and TRBJ1-1; no clear D. The germline V and J ends were trimmed by 3 bases and 3 bases, with 11 bases remaining between them. Germline V gene lookup returns CDR1 GTSNPN and CDR2 SVGIG (reference sequence). The CDR3 contains 13 residues. CDR3 amino acids: CAWRENPDTEAFF. The CDR3 region has the DNA TGTGCCTGGAGGGAGAACCCAGACACTGAAGCTTTCTTT. The entire variable domain, with the rest obtained from reference TRBV30 and TRBJ1-1, is as follows: SQTIHQWPATLVQPVGSPLSLECTVEGTSNPNLYWYRQAAGRGLQLLFYSVGIGQISSEVPQNLSASRPQDRQFILSSKKLLLSDSGFYLCAWRENPDTEAFFGQGTRLTVV.

The rearrangement uses TRBV29-1 and TRBJ1-1; D is uncertain. CDR1 SQVTM and CDR2 ANQGSEA come from the germline V gene. Between the trimmed V and J ends, which lost 4 bases and 1 base, there was a span of 4 bases. The CDR3 has 11 amino acids. In nucleotides, the CDR3 is TGCAGCGTTGTGAAGAACACTGAAGCTTTCTTT. As protein: CSVVKNTEAFF.

This clone was counted between two and nine times. The chain couples TRBV5-1 to TRBJ1-4; 7 positions match TRBD1. V shed 4 bases and J 4 bases; nucleotides not matched to a gene: 10. Germline lookup yields CDR1 SGHRS and CDR2 YFSETQ. This CDR3 region has 16 residues. CDR3 sequence: CASSVQGLQYNEKLFF. Written as DNA, the CDR3 is TGCGCCAGCAGCGTACAGGGGTTGCAATATAATGAAAAACTGTTTTTT.

This chain connects TRBV19 to TRBJ2-7; 12 bases are shared with TRBD1. CDR1 LNHDA and CDR2 SQIVND come from the germline V gene (reference sequence). The CDR3 contains 14 residues. With V trimmed by 4 bases and J by 5 bases, 3 bases remained unmatched. Written as DNA, the CDR3 is TGTGCCAGTAGTACGGGACAGGGGGCGGACGAGCAGTACTTC. Residues: CASSTGQGADEQYF.

V usage is TRBV28 and J usage is TRBJ1-2; 8 bases are a match to TRBD1. Germline V lookup: CDR1 MDHEN, CDR2 SYDVKM. Germline trimming cut 7 bases from V and 8 bases from J; bases unmatched to any gene: 15. The CDR3 is 15 amino acids. This CDR3 reads CASTPAWGRGQGYTF. In nucleotides, the CDR3 is TGTGCCAGCACCCCCGCTTGGGGCAGGGGGCAGGGCTACACCTTC.

V and J are TRBV21-1 and TRBJ2-2. TRBV21-1 is annotated as a pseudogene. The CDR3 spans 15 residues. In nucleotides, the CDR3 is TGTGCCAGCAGCAAAAATGTAGGTACCACCGGGGAGCTGTTTTTT. It yields the protein CASSKNVGTTGELFF.

A single count supports this clone. This sequence joins TRBV7-2 and TRBJ1-4, with D possibly being TRBD1 (6 bases). Trimming cost V 1 base and J 4 bases, with 13 bases left between them. The germline gives CDR1 SGHTA, CDR2 FQGNSA. This CDR3 contains 16 residues. The CDR3 nucleotides are TGTGCCAGCAGCTTAGTTCCCGGACAGTTTAATGAAAAACTGTTTTTT. Residues: CASSLVPGQFNEKLFF.

The chain is built from TRBV9 and TRBJ2-3; a possible D gene is TRBD1 (6 bases). CDR1 SGDLS and CDR2 YYNGEE come from the germline V gene. This CDR3 region has 14 residues. The V and J ends lost 3 bases and 4 bases respectively, with 12 bases between them. The DNA for the CDR3 is TGTGCCAGCAGCGCGCAGGGGTGGGCAGATACGCAGTATTTT. Translating it yields CASSAQGWADTQYF.

The genes are TRBV30 and TRBJ1-2; a weak D match, TRBD1 (6 bases). CDR3 size: 10 residues. The V and J ends lost 8 bases and 5 bases respectively, with 9 bases between them. CDR1 and CDR2 from the germline V gene are GTSNPN and SVGIG (reference sequence). Here the CDR3 reads CAGGQYGYTF. The CDR3, as DNA: TGTGCCGGTGGACAGTATGGCTACACCTTC. The full variable domain, in which reference TRBV30 and TRBJ1-2 provide the parts outside the CDR3, is SQTIHQWPATLVQPVGSPLSLECTVEGTSNPNLYWYRQAAGRGLQLLFYSVGIGQISSEVPQNLSASRPQDRQFILSSKKLLLSDSGFYLCAGGQYGYTFGSGTRLTVV.

The chain carries TRBV30 and TRBJ1-2; a weak D match, TRBD1 (5 bases). CDR1 and CDR2 from the germline V gene are GTSNPN and SVGIG (reference sequence). V lost 0 bases and J lost 8, with 13 bases in between. The CDR3 loop spans 13 amino acids. Here the CDR3 reads CAWSVGALGGYTF. DNA of the CDR3: TGTGCCTGGAGTGTAGGGGCTTTGGGGGGCTACACCTTC.

This sequence joins TRBV5-4 and TRBJ2-7, with 12 bases identical to TRBD2. The CDR3 is made up of 15 amino acids. The V and J ends lost 3 bases and 3 bases, in that order; junction bases with no gene match: 4. CDR1 and CDR2 from the germline V gene are SGHNT and YYREEE (reference sequence). The CDR3 is CASSSRLAGDYEQYF. The CDR3 DNA is TGTGCCAGCAGCTCAAGACTAGCGGGAGACTACGAGCAGTACTTC.

This clone was observed a few times. The J gene is TRBJ2-3, the V gene TRBV13; TRBD2 matches 8 bases. J gave up 2 bases and V 2 bases, and 6 bases lay outside the gene matches. Germline V gene data show CDR1 as PRHDT and CDR2 as FYEKMQ (reference sequence). This CDR3 is built from 16 residues. The CDR3 loop is CASSLYREGLTDTQYF. In DNA, the CDR3 is TGTGCCAGCAGCTTATATCGGGAGGGCCTCACAGATACGCAGTATTTT.

This chain uses TRBV28 with TRBJ2-3; possibly TRBD2 for D (5 bases). The CDR3 consists of 18 residues. Trimming took 4 bases from V and 4 from J, leaving 24 bases between them. Germline V gene lookup returns CDR1 MDHEN and CDR2 SYDVKM. The CDR3 is CASSSFQARGSWADTQYF. CDR3 DNA: TGTGCCAGCAGTTCTTTCCAGGCTAGAGGGTCGTGGGCAGATACGCAGTATTTT.

The CDR3 DNA sequence: TGTGCCAGCAGTCCGGAATCGGGAAAACTGTTTTTT. Its protein is CASSPESGKLFF. V is TRBV6-6 and J is TRBJ1-4; no reliable D call. The ends were cut back, 5 bases at V and 10 bases at J, with 11 bases in the middle. Germline V gene data show CDR1 as MNHNY and CDR2 as SVGAGI (reference sequence). The CDR3 is made up of 12 amino acids.

The table lists this clone with a few counts. The chain employs TRBV4-1 and TRBJ2-3, with TRBD2 matching over 8 bases. The CDR3 is made up of 17 amino acids. Germline loops: CDR1 MGHRA, CDR2 YSYEKL. Trimming took 8 bases from V and 2 from J; bases not matched to a gene: 15. The CDR3 region has the DNA TGCGCCAGCGGCGAACCCGGGACTAGGGGGGCCACAGATACGCAGTATTTT. It translates to CASGEPGTRGATDTQYF.